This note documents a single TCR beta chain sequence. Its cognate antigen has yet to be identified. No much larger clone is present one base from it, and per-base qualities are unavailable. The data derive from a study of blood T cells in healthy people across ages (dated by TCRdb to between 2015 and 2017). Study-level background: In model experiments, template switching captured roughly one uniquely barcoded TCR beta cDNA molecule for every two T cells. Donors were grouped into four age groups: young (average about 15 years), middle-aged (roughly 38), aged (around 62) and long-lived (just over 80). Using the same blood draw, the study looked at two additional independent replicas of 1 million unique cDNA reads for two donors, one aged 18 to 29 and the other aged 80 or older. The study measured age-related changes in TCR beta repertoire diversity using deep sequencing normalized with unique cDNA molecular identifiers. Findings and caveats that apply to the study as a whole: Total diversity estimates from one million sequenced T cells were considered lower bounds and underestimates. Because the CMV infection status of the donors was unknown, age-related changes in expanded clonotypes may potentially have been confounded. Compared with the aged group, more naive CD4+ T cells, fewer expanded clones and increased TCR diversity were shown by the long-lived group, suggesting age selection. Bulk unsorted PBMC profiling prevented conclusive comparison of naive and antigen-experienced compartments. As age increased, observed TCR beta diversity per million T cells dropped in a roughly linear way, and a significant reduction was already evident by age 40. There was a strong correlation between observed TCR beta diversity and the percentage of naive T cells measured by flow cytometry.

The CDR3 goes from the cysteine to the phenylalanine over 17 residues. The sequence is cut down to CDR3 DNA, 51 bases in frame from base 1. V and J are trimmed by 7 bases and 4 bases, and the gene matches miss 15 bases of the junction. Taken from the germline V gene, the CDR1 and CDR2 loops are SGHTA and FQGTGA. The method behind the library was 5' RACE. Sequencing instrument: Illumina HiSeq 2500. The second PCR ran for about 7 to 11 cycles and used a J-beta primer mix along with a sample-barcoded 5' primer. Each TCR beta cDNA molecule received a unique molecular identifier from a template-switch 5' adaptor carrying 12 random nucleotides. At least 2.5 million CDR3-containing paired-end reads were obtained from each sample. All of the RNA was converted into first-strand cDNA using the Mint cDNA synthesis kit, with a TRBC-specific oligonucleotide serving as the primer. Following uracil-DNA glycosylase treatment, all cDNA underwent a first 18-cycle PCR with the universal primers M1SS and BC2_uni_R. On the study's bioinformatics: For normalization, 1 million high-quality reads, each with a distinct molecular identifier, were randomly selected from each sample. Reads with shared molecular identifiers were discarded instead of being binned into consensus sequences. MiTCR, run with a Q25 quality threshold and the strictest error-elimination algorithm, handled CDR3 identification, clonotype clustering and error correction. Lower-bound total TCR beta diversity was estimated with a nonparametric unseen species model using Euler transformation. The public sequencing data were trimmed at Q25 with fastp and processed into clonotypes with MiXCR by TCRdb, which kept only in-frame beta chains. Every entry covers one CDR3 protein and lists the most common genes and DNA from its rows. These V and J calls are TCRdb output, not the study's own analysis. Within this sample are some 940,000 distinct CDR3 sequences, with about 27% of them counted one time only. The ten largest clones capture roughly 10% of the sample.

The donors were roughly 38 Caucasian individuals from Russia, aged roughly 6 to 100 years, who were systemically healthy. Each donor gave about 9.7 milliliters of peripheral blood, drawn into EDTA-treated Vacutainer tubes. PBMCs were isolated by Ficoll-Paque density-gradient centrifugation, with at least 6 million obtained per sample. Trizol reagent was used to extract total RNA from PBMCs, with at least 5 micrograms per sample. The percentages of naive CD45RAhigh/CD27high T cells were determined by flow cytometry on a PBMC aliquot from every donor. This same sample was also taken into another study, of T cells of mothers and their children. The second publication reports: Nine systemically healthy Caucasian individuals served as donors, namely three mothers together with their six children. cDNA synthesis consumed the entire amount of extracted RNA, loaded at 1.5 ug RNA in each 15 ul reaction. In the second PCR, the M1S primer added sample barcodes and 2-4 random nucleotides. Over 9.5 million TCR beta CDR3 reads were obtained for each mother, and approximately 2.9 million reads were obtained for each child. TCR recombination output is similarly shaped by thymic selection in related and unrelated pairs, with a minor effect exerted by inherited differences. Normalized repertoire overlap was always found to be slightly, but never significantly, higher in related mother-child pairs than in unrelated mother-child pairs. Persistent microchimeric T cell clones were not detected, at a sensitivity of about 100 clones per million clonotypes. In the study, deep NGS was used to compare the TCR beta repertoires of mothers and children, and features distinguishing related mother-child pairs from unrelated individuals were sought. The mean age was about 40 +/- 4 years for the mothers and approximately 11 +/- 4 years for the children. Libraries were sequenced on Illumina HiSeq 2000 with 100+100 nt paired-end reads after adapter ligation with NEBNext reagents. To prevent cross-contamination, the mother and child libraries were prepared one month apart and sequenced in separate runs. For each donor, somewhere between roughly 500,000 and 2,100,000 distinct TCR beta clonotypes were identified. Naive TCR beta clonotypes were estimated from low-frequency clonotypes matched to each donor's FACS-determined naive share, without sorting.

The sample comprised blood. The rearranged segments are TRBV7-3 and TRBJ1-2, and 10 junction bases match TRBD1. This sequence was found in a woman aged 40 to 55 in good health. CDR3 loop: CASTPQTGGAWAYGYTF. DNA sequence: TGTGCCAGCACCCCTCAGACAGGGGGCGCGTGGGCCTATGGCTACACCTTC.